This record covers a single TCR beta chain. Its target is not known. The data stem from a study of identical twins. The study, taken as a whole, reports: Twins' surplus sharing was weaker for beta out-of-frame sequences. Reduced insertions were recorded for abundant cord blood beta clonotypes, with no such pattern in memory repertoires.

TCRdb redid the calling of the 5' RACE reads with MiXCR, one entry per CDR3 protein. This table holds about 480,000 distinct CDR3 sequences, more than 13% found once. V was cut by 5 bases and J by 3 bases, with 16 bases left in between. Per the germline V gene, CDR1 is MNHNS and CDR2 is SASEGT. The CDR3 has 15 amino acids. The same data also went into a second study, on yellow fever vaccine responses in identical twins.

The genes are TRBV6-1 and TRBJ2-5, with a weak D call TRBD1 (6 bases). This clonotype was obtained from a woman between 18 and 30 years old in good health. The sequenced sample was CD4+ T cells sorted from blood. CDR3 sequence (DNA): TGTGCCAGCAGTACCCTTGGGACAAAGAAAGAGACCCAGTACTTC. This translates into CASSTLGTKKETQYF.